Presented here are 26 T cell receptor beta chains from one specimen sequenced in a study of CD8+ T cells in alopecia areata. As to treatment: oral pan-JAK inhibitor, 5-10 mg twice daily. RNA extraction and reverse transcription yielded cDNA as sequencing template. The method was immunoSEQ multiplex PCR; TCRdb's version includes in-frame clones alone and lacks a portion of them. The sample contains about 190,000 clones, about 60% of which appear only once. The starting material was CD8+ T cells sorted from blood, obtained at week 24, from a patient treated with tofacitinib. The receptors originated from a human donor with alopecia areata.

This rearrangement joins TRBV11-2 to TRBJ1-5, with no clear D. Per germline, CDR1 SGHAT and CDR2 FQNNGV. The CDR3 runs to 15 residues. Deletions cut 5 bases from V and 2 bases from J, with 13 bases between. CDR3 bases: TGTGCCAGCAGCACCGGGCTACTCGGCAATCAGCCCCAGCATTTT. This gives the protein CASSTGLLGNQPQHF.

The rearrangement uses TRBV30 and TRBJ2-7; the D is unclear. The germline gives CDR1 GTSNPN, CDR2 SVGIG (reference sequence). V gave up 1 base and J gave up 3 bases, with 7 bases separating them. CDR3 length: 12 amino acids. The CDR3 sequence is CAWSGTVYEQYF. CDR3 DNA sequence: TGTGCCTGGAGTGGGACGGTCTACGAGCAGTACTTC.

Here the CDR3 reads CASSTQGATEAFF. CDR3 in DNA: TGCGCCAGCAGCACACAGGGGGCTACCGAAGCTTTCTTT. The chain has TRBV5-1 and TRBJ1-1; TRBD1 matches at 9 bases. Trimming removed 4 bases from V and 8 bases from J; junction bases left unmatched: 6. Germline V gene sequence: CDR1 SGHRS, CDR2 YFSETQ. This CDR3 spans 13 amino acids.

The chain joins TRBV7-8 to TRBJ2-5, with 9 bases aligning to TRBD1. The ends lost 1 base at V and 0 bases at J; junction bases unmatched: 9. Germline assignment: CDR1 SGHVS and CDR2 FQNEAQ. This CDR3 contains 18 residues. CDR3 sequence reads: CASSLGTGDESYQETQYF. In nucleotides, the CDR3 is TGTGCCAGCAGCTTAGGGACAGGGGACGAATCGTACCAAGAGACCCAGTACTTC.

The chain combines TRBV7-9 with TRBJ1-1; no clear D gene. V was shortened by 1 base and J by 8 bases, with 5 bases between the two germline ends. This CDR3 has 11 amino acids. Germline V gene sequence: CDR1 SEHNR, CDR2 FQNEAQ (reference sequence). The CDR3 DNA follows: TGTGCCAGCAGCTTAGGCAACGAAGCTTTCTTT. It encodes CASSLGNEAFF.

V gene TRBV25-1 combines with J gene TRBJ1-5; D gene ambiguous. V was cut by 5 bases and J by 0 bases, with 14 bases left in between. The CDR3 sequence is 16 residues long. The germline CDR1 and CDR2 sequences are MGHDK and SYGVNS. CDR3 bases: TGTGCCAGCAGTAGCCGGGATTTTTATAGCAATCAGCCCCAGCATTTT. Translated, it gives CASSSRDFYSNQPQHF.

The rearrangement uses TRBV4-1 and TRBJ1-2, with TRBD1 as a possible D gene (6 bases). This CDR3 has 15 amino acids. V dropped 2 bases and J dropped 1 base, with 11 bases sitting between them. CDR1 and CDR2 (germline): MGHRA, YSYEKL. CDR3 amino acids: CASSQPGQHNYGYTF. The DNA of the CDR3 is TGCGCCAGCAGCCAACCGGGACAACATAACTATGGCTACACCTTC.

The V and J genes are TRBV23-1 and TRBJ2-5; 11 bases line up with TRBD1. TRBV23-1 is placed among ORFs of uncertain function. V was clipped by 0 bases and J by 5 bases; unmatched bases: 5. The CDR3 sequence is 16 residues long. The CDR3 loop is CASSQSRDRGYETQYF. The CDR3 DNA is TGCGCCAGCAGTCAATCCCGGGACAGGGGGTACGAGACCCAGTACTTC.

This clone was observed once. The chain links TRBV19 to TRBJ2-5, with 7 bases aligning to TRBD2. The J call may be faulty, since TRBJ2-7 better matches the DNA end. The CDR3 totals 15 residues. Per the germline V gene, CDR1 is LNHDA and CDR2 is SQIVND (reference sequence). The CDR3 reads CASSMSGAFSYEQYF. The CDR3, as DNA: TGTGCCAGTAGTATGAGCGGGGCGTTTTCCTACGAGCAGTACTTC.

The CDR3 DNA is TGTGCCAGCAGCTCCGACAGGGCGAACACCGGGGAGCTGTTTTTT. Residues: CASSSDRANTGELFF. This chain joins TRBV5-4 and TRBJ2-2, with TRBD1 identical over 7 bases. Germline V CDR1 and CDR2: SGHNT, YYREEE (reference sequence). Trimming cost V 3 bases and J 0 bases; bases outside gene matches: 2. The CDR3 is 15 amino acids.

Here the CDR3 DNA reads TGCGCCAGCAGCTACGGGACTCCGGGGGATCGCTACACCTTC. Its translation: CASSYGTPGDRYTF. The chain employs TRBV5-1 and TRBJ1-2; tentative D call: TRBD1 (5 bases). The CDR3 is 14 residues long. Trimming left V 3 bases short and J 9 bases short, with 18 bases between. Germline V gene data show CDR1 as SGHRS and CDR2 as YFSETQ.

The chain carries TRBV19 and TRBJ1-6, with D unresolved. The CDR3 contains 12 residues. In germline, CDR1 is LNHDA, CDR2 SQIVND (reference sequence). Between the trimmed V and J ends, which lost 3 bases and 9 bases, there was a span of 6 bases. CDR3: CASSIGASPLHF. The DNA for the CDR3 is TGTGCCAGTAGTATTGGCGCTTCACCCCTCCACTTT.

This clone has just a few counts. This chain uses TRBV6-4 with TRBJ1-1; D is uncertain. Germline V lookup: CDR1 MRHNA, CDR2 SNTAGT. CDR3 length: 15 residues. Trimming took 0 bases from V and 4 from J, leaving 12 bases between them. As DNA, the CDR3 is TGTGCCAGCAGTGACTCTCTTGGAGGGAGCACTGAAGCTTTCTTT. Translation gives CASSDSLGGSTEAFF.

CDR3 residues: CASGPGALPRDGYTF. CDR3 sequence (DNA): TGTGCTAGTGGCCCCGGGGCCCTGCCCAGGGATGGCTACACCTTC. The V call is TRBV12-5, the J call TRBJ1-2, with TRBD1 as a possible D gene (5 bases). CDR3 length: 15 residues. V gave up 6 bases and J gave up 6 bases, with 20 bases separating them. Per germline, CDR1 LGHNT and CDR2 FRNRAP.

This clone came up once. The genes are TRBV2 and TRBJ2-3; no clear D gene. V shed 6 bases and J shed 2 bases, with 9 bases lying between them. CDR3 length: 13 residues. Germline V gene data show CDR1 as SNHLY and CDR2 as FYNNEI. CDR3 in DNA: TGTGCCAGCAGCCTCTTAAACACAGATACGCAGTATTTT. Translation: CASSLLNTDTQYF.

This clone was detected only a few times. The chain joins TRBV7-8 to TRBJ2-4; D is undetermined. This CDR3 is built from 11 residues. V lost 1 base and J 12 bases, leaving 7 bases between the germline ends. CDR1 is SGHVS, CDR2 FQNEAQ, per germline. The CDR3 sequence is CASSLGPAQYF. For the CDR3, the DNA is TGTGCCAGCAGCTTAGGGCCAGCTCAGTACTTC.

In its sample, this clone was seen a few times. V usage is TRBV30 and J usage is TRBJ2-5, with TRBD2 matching 8 bases. CDR1 GTSNPN and CDR2 SVGIG come from the germline V gene (reference sequence). With V trimmed by 4 bases and J by 0 bases, 10 bases remained unmatched. The CDR3 length is 16 residues. CDR3 DNA: TGTGCCTGGATAGACGAAGCGGGGGCCTACCAAGAGACCCAGTACTTC. This translates into CAWIDEAGAYQETQYF.

The chain is built from TRBV2 and TRBJ2-2, with a tentative D call TRBD1 (7 bases). CDR3 length: 17 amino acids. In germline, CDR1 is SNHLY, CDR2 FYNNEI. Trimming pared 6 bases from V and 13 bases from J, leaving 30 bases between. In DNA, the CDR3 is TGTGCCAGCAGCCCGGGGGTTAGCCAGCTACGAGGGGGCGCGCTGTTTTTT. Its translation is CASSPGVSQLRGGALFF. The variable domain in full, with the rest retrieved from reference TRBV2 and TRBJ2-2, is EPEVTQTPSHQVTQMGQEVILRCVPISNHLYFYWYRQILGQKVEFLVSFYNNEISEKSEIFDDQFSVERPDGSNFTLKIRSTKLEDSAMYFCASSPGVSQLRGGALFFGEGSRLTVL.

V usage is TRBV2 and J usage is TRBJ1-1; 7 nucleotides agree with TRBD1. This CDR3 region has 10 residues. The J segment lost 8 bases and the V segment lost 9 bases, leaving 3 bases of the junction unmatched. Germline V gene lookup returns CDR1 SNHLY and CDR2 FYNNEI. CDR3 sequence: CASLDREAFF. The DNA for the CDR3 is TGTGCCAGTCTGGACAGGGAAGCTTTCTTT.

This clone was found a few times. The chain combines TRBV4-2 with TRBJ2-1; 10 bases are a match to TRBD1. V trimming: 3 bases; J trimming: 9 bases; junction bases outside the gene matches: 5. The length of the CDR3 is 14 residues. Germline V gene lookup returns CDR1 LGHNA and CDR2 YNFKEQ. The CDR3 loop is CASSHPGTGAEQFF. The CDR3 bases are TGTGCCAGCAGCCATCCCGGGACAGGGGCTGAGCAGTTCTTC.

This sequence joins TRBV10-3 and TRBJ2-3; 12 bases are shared with TRBD2. With V trimmed by 4 bases and J by 7 bases, 12 bases remained unmatched. The length of the CDR3 is 17 residues. Looked up from germline, CDR1 is ENHRY and CDR2 is SYGVKD. The CDR3 DNA is TGTGCCATCAGTGTCACGGACGTAACTAGCGGGGGGCATACGCAGTATTTT. Translation gives CAISVTDVTSGGHTQYF.

V and J are TRBV6-1 and TRBJ2-7; D might be TRBD1 or TRBD2, each matching 5 bases. This CDR3 has 15 residues. Trimming shortened V by 5 bases and J by 3 bases, and 17 bases separated the two germline ends. Germline values: CDR1 MNHNS, CDR2 SASEGT. CDR3 sequence (DNA): TGTGCCAGCAGTTTCTACCACCGGGGCGACTACGAGCAGTACTTC. This gives the protein CASSFYHRGDYEQYF.

The J gene is TRBJ1-6, the V gene TRBV9; no reliable D call. The germline V gene has CDR1 SGDLS and CDR2 YYNGEE. V was shortened by 4 bases and J by 5 bases, with 13 bases between the two germline ends. The CDR3 spans 15 residues. The CDR3 DNA is TGTGCCAGCAGCCCTACCCGATCTCATAATTCACCCCTCCACTTT. Protein product: CASSPTRSHNSPLHF.

V is TRBV30 and J is TRBJ1-1; D is ambiguous. CDR1 and CDR2 from the germline V gene are GTSNPN and SVGIG (reference sequence). This CDR3 is 10 amino acids long. The V end lost 4 bases, the J end lost 7 bases, and 7 bases lay between the germline ends. The CDR3 region has the DNA TGTGCCTGGATGGAGATTGAAGCTTTCTTT. Residues: CAWMEIEAFF.

The rearrangement uses TRBV30 and TRBJ1-1, with D possibly being TRBD1 (5 bases). The CDR3 spans 11 residues. V gave up 0 bases and J gave up 10 bases, with 9 bases separating them. Germline V gene sequence: CDR1 GTSNPN, CDR2 SVGIG (reference sequence). The CDR3 reads CAWSVLGAAFF. CDR3 sequence (DNA): TGTGCCTGGAGTGTACTCGGGGCAGCTTTCTTT.

This rearrangement joins TRBV5-4 to TRBJ2-7; 7 bases agree with TRBD1. With 3 bases clipped from V and 2 bases from J, the junction kept 5 bases outside the gene matches. Germline loops: CDR1 SGHNT, CDR2 YYREEE (reference sequence). The CDR3 runs to 14 residues. The CDR3 region has the DNA TGTGCCAGCAGCTCGCCGGACAGGCCCTACGAGCAGTACTTC. Amino acids: CASSSPDRPYEQYF.